This TCR beta chain was observed in a study of blood T cell repertoires in COVID-19. Study information: Symptom resolution, clearance, or two negative PCRs marked the recovered donors of Cohort 3. The analysed material was cDNA or gDNA that came from T cells, B-cell-depleted T cells, or PBMCs.

Germline CDR1 and CDR2: SGHAT and FQNNGV. V was clipped by 2 bases and J by 6 bases; unmatched bases: 5. CDR3 length: 14 residues. Only in-frame clones appear in the TCRdb table, and some are missing; sequencing was by immunoSEQ multiplex PCR. The data hold a few hundred thousand clones, with over 75% observed a single time. The rearrangement joins TRBV11-2 to TRBJ2-7, with 9 bases that match TRBD2. This TCR derives from a man younger than 40 in a cohort exposed to, infected with or recovered from COVID-19 (not recorded which). Input material: PBMCs or T cells enriched from blood (not recorded which). CDR3 protein: CASSLWDSGSEQYF. CDR3 nucleotides: TGTGCCAGCAGCTTATGGGATAGCGGGAGCGAGCAGTACTTC.